This note documents a single T cell receptor beta chain sequence. Its antigen is undetermined. The treatment was: oral pan-JAK inhibitor, 5-10 mg twice daily. Sorted populations comprised CD4+ and CD8+ T cells obtained from PBMCs. After isolation, RNA underwent reverse transcription to generate cDNA as the sequencing template. Profiling relied on immunoSEQ multiplex PCR, and the TCRdb table lists in-frame clones only, not all of them. The sample has approximately 45,000 clones; approximately 65% are singletons. This specimen comes from a study of CD8+ T cells in alopecia areata. Whole-study results and caveats: Affected scalp, especially in alopecia totalis/universalis, had a higher clonality than normal scalp did.

The receptor was derived from a human donor with alopecia areata. The specimen was CD8+ T cells sorted from blood, collected at week 4, from a patient treated with tofacitinib.

Here the CDR3 reads CASSDPGASDTQYF. CDR3 DNA: TGTGCCAGCAGCGATCCGGGGGCCTCGGATACGCAGTATTTT. The V gene is TRBV9, the J gene TRBJ2-3; D could derive from TRBD1 or TRBD2 (6 bases each). Trimming shortened V by 3 bases and J by 6 bases, and 14 bases separated the two germline ends. Germline CDR1 reads SGDLS; CDR2 reads YYNGEE. The CDR3 is 14 amino acids.